This TCR beta chain came from a study of vaccination and CD4 T cells after COVID-19. Overall study context: Cells were stimulated with overlapping spike peptides from SARS-CoV-2, HCoV-NL63, HCoV-OC43 and HCoV-229E.

Cultured CD4+ T-cell DNA underwent Oncomine TCR Beta short-read sequencing. Once CD4+ T cells had been cultured, genomic DNA was extracted from them. TCRdb independently ran MiXCR on the PCR reads; one entry per CDR3 protein. The sample holds roughly 15,000 distinct CDR3 sequences, around 53% seen once. The treatment is: approximately nine-day PBMC culture with coronavirus spike peptide pools or control peptides (ViraFEST assay). First, ViraFEST expanded antigen-specific T cells with peptide pools, and next it sequenced the TCRs. As concerns this clonotype: The antigen is not known.

The CDR3 is 15 amino acids. The V and J ends lost 4 bases and 3 bases, in that order; junction bases with no gene match: 6. CDR1 and CDR2 from the germline V gene are DFQATT and SNEGSKA (reference sequence). The rearrangement uses TRBV20-1 and TRBJ1-3; 10 bases fit TRBD1. The material was CD4+ T cells from blood, cultured in vitro, obtained before SARS-CoV-2 vaccination. The receptor was derived from a human donor who had recovered from COVID-19. As DNA, the CDR3 is TGCAGTGCTACCCGGACAGGGGGGCGTGGAAACACCATATATTTT. This encodes CSATRTGGRGNTIYF.